A single sample gave rise to the 32 T cell receptor beta chains below, sequenced in a study of cytomegalovirus exposure and HLA in healthy donors. PCR primers comprised 60 Vbeta and 13 Jbeta primers. Libraries were prepared by immunoSEQ multiplex PCR; TCRdb keeps only in-frame clonotypes and omits some of them. The sample records approximately 100,000 clones, 79% being singletons. The sample was PBMCs. Every receptor here comes from a man aged 45-65 years in good health and CMV-seropositive.

This clone was picked up a small number of times. This chain joins TRBV10-3 and TRBJ2-5; no reliable D call. V was clipped by 2 bases and J by 0 bases, with 4 bases between them. CDR1 ENHRY and CDR2 SYGVKD come from the germline V gene. The CDR3 sequence is 13 residues long. CDR3: CAISERDQETQYF. The DNA for the CDR3 is TGTGCCATCAGTGAGCGGGACCAAGAGACCCAGTACTTC.

The chain links TRBV11-1 to TRBJ2-5; tentatively, D is TRBD1 (6 bases). V was cut by 5 bases and J by 5 bases, with 9 bases left in between. Germline V lookup: CDR1 SGHAT, CDR2 FQDESV (reference sequence). The CDR3 contains 12 residues. The CDR3 loop reads CASSPRGETQYF. The CDR3 nucleotides are TGTGCCAGCAGCCCCAGGGGCGAGACCCAGTACTTC.

The chain uses TRBV10-1 and TRBJ2-4; 7 bases match TRBD2. Germline V gene sequence: CDR1 WNHNN, CDR2 SYGVQD (reference sequence). V lost 0 bases to trimming and J lost 1 base; unmatched junction nucleotides: 3. The CDR3 has 16 residues. The CDR3 protein is CASSESRETAKNIQYF. In DNA, the CDR3 is TGCGCCAGCAGTGAGTCGCGGGAGACGGCCAAAAACATTCAGTACTTC.

This chain's CDR3 is CASRSGPGTGGNTIYF. The CDR3 coding sequence is TGTGCCAGCAGGTCCGGCCCAGGGACAGGGGGGAACACCATATATTTT. The V gene is TRBV9, the J gene TRBJ1-3; TRBD1 matches at 11 bases. The germline V gene encodes CDR1 SGDLS and CDR2 YYNGEE. This CDR3 contains 16 residues. The V segment lost 5 bases and the J segment 7 bases; nucleotides outside the gene matches: 11.

The genes are TRBV5-8 and TRBJ1-2, with 9 bases aligning to TRBD1. CDR3 length: 15 residues. The V and J ends lost 0 bases and 4 bases, in that order; junction bases with no gene match: 4. The germline V gene has CDR1 SGHTS and CDR2 YDEGEE. Here the CDR3 reads CASSLGPGQGYGYTF. As DNA, the CDR3 is TGTGCCAGCAGCTTGGGACCGGGACAGGGCTATGGCTACACCTTC.

CDR3 sequence (DNA): TGCGCCAGCAGTGTGGAGGTTCGTGGGCCGCAGTACTTC. Protein product: CASSVEVRGPQYF. The chain is built from TRBV10-1 and TRBJ2-5, with D possibly being TRBD2 (5 bases). CDR3 length equals 13 residues. CDR1 and CDR2 from the germline V gene are WNHNN and SYGVQD (reference sequence). Trimming pared 4 bases from V and 11 bases from J, leaving 17 bases between.

This clone was counted between two and nine times. V gene TRBV6-5 combines with J gene TRBJ2-7; TRBD1 is a possible D gene (6 bases). Trimming took 8 bases from V and 5 from J, leaving 13 bases between them. CDR1 MNHEY and CDR2 SVGAGI come from the germline V gene. This CDR3 region has 12 residues. CDR3 DNA: TGTGCCAGCCACAGGGATGTAAACGAGCAGTACTTC. It specifies CASHRDVNEQYF.

The V gene is TRBV6-5, the J gene TRBJ1-1; tentative D call: TRBD1 (5 bases). The V and J ends lost 6 bases and 0 bases respectively, with 8 bases between them. The CDR3 is 13 amino acids. CDR1 and CDR2 from the germline V gene are MNHEY and SVGAGI. The CDR3 DNA reads as TGTGCCAGCAGCCCGACAGTGAACACTGAAGCTTTCTTT. This encodes CASSPTVNTEAFF.

The chain carries TRBV2 and TRBJ2-7; 8 nucleotides agree with TRBD1. Germline CDR1 reads SNHLY; CDR2 reads FYNNEI. V trimming: 6 bases; J trimming: 3 bases; junction bases outside the gene matches: 1. CDR3 size: 12 residues. The CDR3 nucleotides are TGTGCCAGCAGGGACAGGGTCTACGAGCAGTACTTC. Translating gives CASRDRVYEQYF.

V gene TRBV7-6 combines with J gene TRBJ2-3; 10 nucleotides align to TRBD1. The CDR3 runs to 16 residues. J lost 2 bases, V lost 5 bases, and 7 bases had no gene match. CDR1 is SGHVS and CDR2 is FNYEAQ in the germline V gene. The chain's CDR3 is CASSGPGTGDTDTQYF. CDR3 nucleotides: TGTGCCAGCAGCGGCCCCGGGACAGGGGACACAGATACGCAGTATTTT.

J is TRBJ1-4 and V is TRBV6-6; 10 bases line up with TRBD1. The CDR3 loop spans 14 amino acids. Trimming cost V 5 bases and J 6 bases; bases outside gene matches: 3. Germline CDR1 is MNHNY and CDR2 is SVGAGI (reference sequence). This CDR3 reads CASSPGTGDEKLFF. CDR3 coding DNA: TGTGCCAGCAGTCCCGGGACAGGGGATGAAAAACTGTTTTTT.

The V gene is TRBV18, the J gene TRBJ2-7, with a tentative D call TRBD1 (6 bases). V lost 0 bases, J lost 6 bases, and 15 bases lay in between. The germline CDR1 and CDR2 sequences are KGHSH and LQKENI. The CDR3 extends over 15 amino acids. CDR3 in DNA: TGTGCCAGCTCACCACCGGAACAGGGACGACGCGAGCAGTACTTC. Encoded protein: CASSPPEQGRREQYF. The whole variable domain, filled in from reference TRBV18 and TRBJ2-7, reads NAGVMQNPRHLVRRRGQEARLRCSPMKGHSHVYWYRQLPEEGLKFMVYLQKENIIDESGMPKERFSAEFPKEGPSILRIQQVVRGDSAAYFCASSPPEQGRREQYFGPGTRLTVT.

This chain uses TRBV15 with TRBJ2-6; D may be TRBD1 (5 bases). The V end lost 0 bases, the J end lost 1 base, and 7 bases lay between the germline ends. Germline values: CDR1 LNHNV, CDR2 YYDKDF (reference sequence). The length of the CDR3 is 16 residues. The CDR3 nucleotides are TGTGCCACCAGCAGAGAGTGGACATCTGGGGCCAACGTCCTGACTTTC. This translates into CATSREWTSGANVLTF. Looking up the rest from reference TRBV15 and TRBJ2-6 gives the full variable domain: DAMVIQNPRYQVTQFGKPVTLSCSQTLNHNVMYWYQQKSSQAPKLLFHYYDKDFNNEADTPDNFQSRRPNTSFCFLDIRSPGLGDTAMYLCATSREWTSGANVLTFGAGSRLTVL.

The chain joins TRBV19 to TRBJ2-1; D unresolved. The V gene lost 4 bases and the J gene lost 0 bases, with 4 bases spanning the gap. Per germline, CDR1 LNHDA and CDR2 SQIVND (reference sequence). CDR3 length: 13 amino acids. CDR3 loop: CASSTRSYNEQFF. Here the CDR3 DNA reads TGTGCCAGTAGTACCCGCTCCTACAATGAGCAGTTCTTC. Using reference TRBV19 and TRBJ2-1 for the parts outside the CDR3, the full variable domain is DGGITQSPKYLFRKEGQNVTLSCEQNLNHDAMYWYRQDPGQGLRLIYYSQIVNDFQKGDIAEGYSVSREKKESFPLTVTSAQKNPTAFYLCASSTRSYNEQFFGPGTRLTVL.

The V and J genes are TRBV7-9 and TRBJ2-2; 10 nucleotides match TRBD1. Per germline, CDR1 SEHNR and CDR2 FQNEAQ (reference sequence). V shed 1 base, J shed 5 bases, and the junction held 1 base outside the gene matches. This CDR3 region has 15 residues. The DNA of the CDR3 is TGTGCCAGCAGCTTAGGACAGGGGGCGACCGGGGAGCTGTTTTTT. It encodes CASSLGQGATGELFF.

This chain links TRBV27 with TRBJ2-3, with 8 bases identical to TRBD2. Germline loops: CDR1 MNHEY, CDR2 SMNVEV (reference sequence). The junction had 8 bases not matched to a gene; V was cut back by 6 bases and J by 3 bases. The CDR3 contains 15 residues. The CDR3 DNA is TGTGCCAGCAGACAAGCGGGAGTTCGGACAGATACGCAGTATTTT. This gives the protein CASRQAGVRTDTQYF.

V usage is TRBV13 and J usage is TRBJ2-5, with TRBD2 identical over 9 bases. The CDR3 spans 16 residues. V shed 5 bases and J 5 bases; nucleotides not matched to a gene: 12. Germline lookup yields CDR1 PRHDT and CDR2 FYEKMQ (reference sequence). CDR3 residues: CASSPRSSGIGETQYF. The CDR3 DNA sequence: TGTGCCAGCAGCCCCCGCTCTAGCGGGATTGGGGAGACCCAGTACTTC. Full variable domain (outside the CDR3, taken from reference TRBV13 and TRBJ2-5): AAGVIQSPRHLIKEKRETATLKCYPIPRHDTVYWYQQGPGQDPQFLISFYEKMQSDKGSIPDRFSAQQFSDYHSELNMSSLELGDSALYFCASSPRSSGIGETQYFGPGTRLLVL.

The rearrangement joins TRBV7-3 to TRBJ2-3, with TRBD2 identical over 10 bases. V lost 5 bases, J lost 2 bases, and 4 bases stayed unmatched. The V gene's germline CDR1 is SGHTA and CDR2 FQGTGA. This CDR3 comprises 15 residues. The CDR3 sequence is CASSPTSGATDTQYF. Written as DNA, the CDR3 is TGTGCCAGCAGCCCAACTAGCGGGGCCACAGATACGCAGTATTTT.

This clone was seen a few times. The rearrangement joins TRBV5-4 to TRBJ1-4, with D perhaps TRBD1 (6 bases). Trimming shortened V by 4 bases and J by 6 bases, and 16 bases separated the two germline ends. CDR3 size: 15 residues. Germline V gene lookup returns CDR1 SGHNT and CDR2 YYREEE (reference sequence). The CDR3 bases are TGTGCCAGCAGCGCCAACAGGGCTTTAGATGAAAAACTGTTTTTT. Translated: CASSANRALDEKLFF.

This clone is a singleton in its sample. The V call is TRBV6-1, the J call TRBJ2-2; 11 bases map to TRBD2. CDR1 is MNHNS, CDR2 SASEGT, per germline. V dropped 8 bases and J dropped 6; count of bases not matched to a gene: 5. The CDR3 loop spans 14 amino acids. The CDR3 region has the DNA TGTGCCAGCTTAGCGGGAGGGCCCCCCGGGGAGCTGTTTTTT. The encoded protein is CASLAGGPPGELFF.

The V gene is TRBV28, the J gene TRBJ1-4, with D perhaps TRBD1 (5 bases). This CDR3 region has 16 residues. CDR1 is MDHEN and CDR2 is SYDVKM in the germline V gene. Trimming left V 6 bases short and J 5 bases short, with 19 bases between. CDR3 DNA sequence: TGTGCCAGCAGACCTGATACAGGCCGTGGAAATGAAAAACTGTTTTTT. Translating it yields CASRPDTGRGNEKLFF.

The chain uses TRBV19 and TRBJ2-5; TRBD1 agrees at 7 bases. CDR1 and CDR2 from the germline V gene are LNHDA and SQIVND (reference sequence). The CDR3 totals 15 residues. The trim removed 3 bases at V and 5 bases at J, leaving 9 bases unmatched. The DNA of the CDR3 is TGTGCCAGTAGTATCCCCACAGGGGCCGGGGAGACCCAGTACTTC. This sequence encodes CASSIPTGAGETQYF.

J is TRBJ2-1 and V is TRBV19, with D tentatively TRBD1 (6 bases). The V and J ends lost 6 bases and 8 bases respectively, with 14 bases between them. The CDR3 runs 13 residues. The germline V gene has CDR1 LNHDA and CDR2 SQIVND (reference sequence). The CDR3 sequence is CASRIQGFDEQFF. Here the CDR3 DNA reads TGTGCCAGTAGAATACAGGGTTTCGATGAGCAGTTCTTC.

The CDR3 sequence is CASSLSRTSGASSYEQYF. CDR3 nucleotide sequence: TGTGCCAGCAGCTTATCGAGGACTAGCGGAGCAAGCTCCTACGAGCAGTACTTC. This chain links TRBV7-9 with TRBJ2-7, with 10 bases identical to TRBD2. This CDR3 spans 18 amino acids. Germline lookup yields CDR1 SEHNR and CDR2 FQNEAQ (reference sequence). V dropped 2 bases and J dropped 0; count of bases not matched to a gene: 10.

The chain employs TRBV6-5 and TRBJ2-7, with 7 bases aligning to TRBD1. Per the germline V gene, CDR1 is MNHEY and CDR2 is SVGAGI. CDR3 length: 14 residues. V shed 4 bases, J shed 3 bases, and the junction held 6 bases outside the gene matches. CDR3 in amino acids: CASSLGGPLYEQYF. As DNA, the CDR3 is TGTGCCAGCAGTTTAGGGGGCCCTCTCTACGAGCAGTACTTC.

V and J are TRBV19 and TRBJ2-7; 7 bases agree with TRBD2. The CDR3 extends over 14 amino acids. Germline V gene sequence: CDR1 LNHDA, CDR2 SQIVND (reference sequence). V lost 8 bases, J lost 0 bases, and 7 bases stayed unmatched. CDR3 coding DNA: TGTGCCAGTGGGAGCGGGGTAAGCTCCTACGAGCAGTACTTC. This codes for CASGSGVSSYEQYF. Using reference TRBV19 and TRBJ2-7 for the parts outside the CDR3, the full variable domain is DGGITQSPKYLFRKEGQNVTLSCEQNLNHDAMYWYRQDPGQGLRLIYYSQIVNDFQKGDIAEGYSVSREKKESFPLTVTSAQKNPTAFYLCASGSGVSSYEQYFGPGTRLTVT.

This clone was seen only a few times. The V gene is TRBV5-1, the J gene TRBJ1-2, with D perhaps matching TRBD1 (5 bases). The CDR3 totals 16 residues. Germline values: CDR1 SGHRS, CDR2 YFSETQ. V shed 3 bases and J shed 6 bases, with 21 bases lying between them. CDR3 nucleotide sequence: TGCGCCAGCAGCTGGACCGACGGGGACTTGAGGCATGGCTACACCTTC. As protein: CASSWTDGDLRHGYTF.

The chain uses TRBV5-4 and TRBJ2-1, with unresolved D. Looked up from germline, CDR1 is SGHNT and CDR2 is YYREEE (reference sequence). CDR3 length: 13 amino acids. With 4 bases removed from V and 3 bases from J, the gap between germline ends came to 8 bases. The CDR3 sequence: CASSRDNYNEQFF. In DNA form, the CDR3 reads TGTGCCAGCAGCCGAGACAACTACAATGAGCAGTTCTTC.

This clone appeared once. V is TRBV29-1 and J is TRBJ1-1; TRBD1 matches 8 bases. The length of the CDR3 is 12 residues. Losses at the gene ends were 6 bases for V and 2 bases for J; bases not matched to a gene: 2. Germline CDR1 and CDR2: SQVTM and ANQGSEA. This CDR3 is CSVGQVNTEAFF. The CDR3 DNA sequence: TGCAGCGTGGGACAGGTTAACACTGAAGCTTTCTTT.

The V gene is TRBV5-1, the J gene TRBJ2-7; the match to TRBD2 covers 7 bases. V was pared by 0 bases and J by 1 base, with 1 base of the junction left unmatched. Germline V gene sequence: CDR1 SGHRS, CDR2 YFSETQ. The CDR3 consists of 14 residues. CDR3 in DNA: TGCGCCAGCAGCTTGGGCGGGAGTTCCTACGAGCAGTACTTC. Its protein is CASSLGGSSYEQYF.

The chain combines TRBV29-1 with TRBJ2-7; 9 bases fit TRBD1. The germline CDR1 and CDR2 sequences are SQVTM and ANQGSEA. The V and J ends lost 0 bases and 3 bases, in that order; junction bases with no gene match: 3. This CDR3 has 14 amino acids. The CDR3 loop reads CSVEDTGGGYEQYF. The DNA of the CDR3 is TGCAGCGTTGAAGATACAGGGGGCGGCTACGAGCAGTACTTC.

This clone has more than one count but fewer than ten. This sample also contains other DNA sequences that code for the same CDR3. The chain couples TRBV5-1 to TRBJ2-7, with D maybe TRBD1 (6 bases). Between the trimmed V and J ends, which lost 1 base and 3 bases, there was a span of 8 bases. Germline V lookup: CDR1 SGHRS, CDR2 YFSETQ. The CDR3 covers 13 residues. This chain's CDR3 is CASSLNRDYEQYF. CDR3 DNA sequence: TGCGCCAGCAGCTTGAACAGGGACTACGAGCAGTACTTC.